This paragraph reports one TCR beta chain. How the authors handled the data: Amplification with reference gene primers provided the estimates of nucleated cell counts. Sequencing used immunoSEQ multiplex PCR; TCRdb keeps in-frame clones, though not all of them. D and trimming come from the DNA, and the V and J calls and clone size come from that table. The data show approximately 110,000 clones, just over 85% seen once. The CDR3 is 14 residues long. V shed 5 bases and J shed 0 bases, with 9 bases lying between them. The germline V gene encodes CDR1 SGHTA and CDR2 FQGNSA. The data belong to a study of blood T cell repertoires in COVID-19. Overall study context: Material from acute and convalescent COVID-19 was sourced from the United States, Italy and Spain. PBMCs, B-cell-depleted T cells, or T cells were the source of the cDNA or gDNA that made up the material.

Sequencing was done on a sample of peripheral blood. The TCR originated in a woman in her forties or fifties with active or convalescent COVID-19. The rearrangement uses TRBV7-2 and TRBJ2-3; TRBD2 is a possible D gene (6 bases). CDR3 region: CASSQSGSTDTQYF. CDR3 nucleotides: TGTGCCAGCAGCCAGAGCGGGAGCACAGATACGCAGTATTTT.